This T cell receptor beta chain was captured in a study of T cell repertoires in cytomegalovirus infection. The length of the CDR3 is 16 residues. Trimming at V came to 5 bases and at J to 4 bases, leaving 9 bases not matched to a gene. Per germline, CDR1 SGHNT and CDR2 YENEEA. TCRdb ran MiXCR on the reads and lists one entry per CDR3 protein. The top ten hold 10% to 15% of the sample, which has about 920,000 distinct CDR3 sequences, approximately 33% seen once. A few counts support this clonotype. Its antigen is unidentified. This clonotype originated in a human donor in good health (CMV status not recorded). Some clones in this sample may be carry-over from other donors' samples. V gene TRBV11-3 combines with J gene TRBJ2-1, with 9 bases identical to TRBD2. Here the sequenced sample was cultured CD8+ T cells from PBMCs, taken from culture after CMV antigen stimulation. CDR3: CASSPRLAVKYNEQFF. The DNA for the CDR3 is TGTGCCAGCAGCCCCCGACTAGCGGTGAAGTACAATGAGCAGTTCTTC.